This T cell receptor (beta chain) appears in the sequencing data of a study of vaccination and CD4 T cells after COVID-19 (dated by TCRdb to the early 2020s). Concerning the study at large: Every convalescent patient had a positive nasal swab PCR test for SARS-CoV-2, with mild disease in about nine patients and severe disease in one. Post-vaccine blood samples were obtained a median of around 67 days after the second vaccine dose, with a range of 14 to 241 days. Post-COVID blood samples from convalescent patients were collected a median of approximately 100 days after diagnosis, with a range of about 35 to 180 days. The convalescent cohort included six males and four females, with two Hispanic individuals, seven Caucasians, two Asians and one multiracial person. Control cultures used a CEFX viral epitope pool as positive control, an HIV-1 Nef peptide pool as negative control, or no peptide. For stimulating the cultures, overlapping spike peptide pools were used, derived from SARS-CoV-2 as well as from the common cold coronaviruses HCoV-NL63, HCoV-OC43 and HCoV-229E. The spike-specific CD4+ TCR repertoire was compared before and after mRNA vaccination in over nine COVID-19 convalescent patients and a few infection-naive healthy vaccine recipients. Participants got two doses of the Pfizer-BioNTech BNT162b2 vaccine (n=8) or two doses of the Moderna mRNA-1273 vaccine (n=2). Points the paper makes about the study in general: An increase in the median number of SARS-CoV-2-reactive clonotypes from 20 to 25 after infection to some 38 after vaccination was observed, but the change was not found to be significant. In convalescent patients, a median approximately 83% of post-vaccine SARS-CoV-2-reactive clones were detected only after vaccination, suggesting vaccine-specific priming. The study included relatively few convalescent patients and did not analyze early timepoints after natural infection. Of the vaccine-specific clones found in convalescent patients, nearly all (304 of 307) were mono-reactive for SARS-CoV-2 spike instead of being cross-reactive with common cold coronaviruses.

The treatment or condition label here, explained by the study, means: roughly 10-day PBMC culture with coronavirus spike peptide pools or control peptides (ViraFEST assay). The study used the ViraFEST assay, which expanded antigen-specific T cells with peptide pools and then identified expanded clonotypes by TCR sequencing. The positive SARS-CoV-2 PCR tests of the convalescent patients were dated from March to December 2020, before the Alpha, Beta and Delta variants emerged in the United States. PBMCs were cultured at two million per well in IMDM supplemented with 5% human AB serum and around 10 IU/ml IL-2, with about 9 ug/ml peptide pools added. Half of the culture medium was replaced with fresh IL-2-containing medium on days 3 and 7. CD4+ T cells were isolated after less than twelve days of culture through negative selection using the EasySep CD4+ T cell isolation kit. Ficoll-Paque Plus gradient centrifugation was used to isolate PBMCs from whole blood, and the isolated PBMCs were then either used fresh or cryopreserved at -140C. Triplicate wells were generally used for each culture condition.

To prepare the library, PCR was applied. DNA from cultured CD4+ T cells underwent TCR sequencing with the Oncomine TCR Beta short-read assay at the Johns Hopkins FTIC core. The QIAamp micro DNA kit was used to extract genomic DNA from the cultured CD4+ T cells. The Oncomine TCR Beta libraries from cultured CD4+ T cells were pooled using unique dual indexes and then sequenced on an Illumina iSeq 100. On the authors' methods: Non-productive sequences were removed, and CDR3s not starting with C, not ending with F or W, or shorter than 7 amino acids were discarded. Antigen-specific clonotypes were identified using the MANAFEST web application through comparison of peptide-stimulated wells with reference and other culture wells. An FDR below 0.05, an odds ratio above 5, and a productive frequency above 0.1% in at least two of three replicate wells were required for clones to be considered positive. Cross-reactive clonotypes were defined as significantly expanded in both SARS-CoV-2 spike wells and at least one common cold coronavirus spike condition. CDR3 homology was assessed with Levenshtein distances (stringdist) and unrooted phylogenetic trees (ape) in R version 3.6.1. In TCRdb, the public reads were trimmed at Q25 with fastp and aligned with MiXCR, with productive beta chains retained. Records with the same CDR3 protein are collapsed into one entry carrying the most frequent genes and DNA. These V and J calls rely on TCRdb rather than the paper's analysis. Across this sample there are over 10,000 distinct CDR3 sequences, with around 35% seen only once. The top ten constitute around 16% of the sample.

A note on this clonotype: What this receptor recognizes is not known. The sample holds no much larger clone one base away, and base qualities are not on file.

The CDR3 runs 13 amino acids, cysteine and phenylalanine included. Just the 39-base CDR3 DNA is kept, in frame starting at base 1. V gives up 3 bases and J gives up 7 bases, and the segment between their germline ends measures 10 bases. The germline V gene (reference sequence) specifies GTSNPN as CDR1 and SVGIG as CDR2. The chain couples TRBV30 to TRBJ1-6; no D gene call is confident. Sequencing was carried out using cultured CD4+ T cells from blood. The TCR originated in a human donor with COVID-19. The bases read TGTGCCTGGAGGTCTACGGAAAATTCACCCCTCCACTTT. It codes for CAWRSTENSPLHF.